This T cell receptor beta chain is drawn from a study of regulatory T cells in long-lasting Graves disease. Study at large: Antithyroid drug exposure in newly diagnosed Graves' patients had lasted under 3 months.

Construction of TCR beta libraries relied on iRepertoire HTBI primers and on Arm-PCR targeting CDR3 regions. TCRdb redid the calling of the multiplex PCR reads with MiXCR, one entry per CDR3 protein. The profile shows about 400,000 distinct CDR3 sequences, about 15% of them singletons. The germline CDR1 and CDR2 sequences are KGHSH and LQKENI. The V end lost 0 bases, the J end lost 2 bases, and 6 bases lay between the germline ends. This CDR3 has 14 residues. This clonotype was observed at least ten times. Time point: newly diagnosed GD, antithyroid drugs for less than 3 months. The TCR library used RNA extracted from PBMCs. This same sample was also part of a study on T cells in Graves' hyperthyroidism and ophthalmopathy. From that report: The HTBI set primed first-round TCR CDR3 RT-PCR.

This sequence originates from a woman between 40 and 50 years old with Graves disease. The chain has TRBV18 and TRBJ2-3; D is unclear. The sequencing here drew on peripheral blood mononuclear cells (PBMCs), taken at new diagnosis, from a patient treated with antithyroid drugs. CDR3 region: CASSPPVITDTQYF. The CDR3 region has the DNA TGTGCCAGCTCACCACCAGTGATCACAGATACGCAGTATTTT. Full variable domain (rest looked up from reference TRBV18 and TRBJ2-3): NAGVMQNPRHLVRRRGQEARLRCSPMKGHSHVYWYRQLPEEGLKFMVYLQKENIIDESGMPKERFSAEFPKEGPSILRIQQVVRGDSAAYFCASSPPVITDTQYFGPGTRLTVL.